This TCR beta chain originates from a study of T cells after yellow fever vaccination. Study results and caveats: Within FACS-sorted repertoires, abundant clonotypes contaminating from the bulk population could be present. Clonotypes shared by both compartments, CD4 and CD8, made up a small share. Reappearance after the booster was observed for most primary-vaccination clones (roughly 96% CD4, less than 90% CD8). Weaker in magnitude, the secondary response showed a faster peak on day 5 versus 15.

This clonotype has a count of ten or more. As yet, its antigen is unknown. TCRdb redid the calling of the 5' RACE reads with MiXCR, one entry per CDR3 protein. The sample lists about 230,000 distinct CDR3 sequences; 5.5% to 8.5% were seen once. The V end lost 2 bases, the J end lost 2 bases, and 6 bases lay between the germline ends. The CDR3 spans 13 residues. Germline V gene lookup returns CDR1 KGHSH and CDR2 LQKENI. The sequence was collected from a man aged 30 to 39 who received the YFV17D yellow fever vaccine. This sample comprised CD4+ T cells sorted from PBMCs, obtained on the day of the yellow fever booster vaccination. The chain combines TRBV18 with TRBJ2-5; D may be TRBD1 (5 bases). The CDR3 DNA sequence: TGTGCCAGCTCACCAAACAGGCAAGAGACCCAGTACTTC. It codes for CASSPNRQETQYF.